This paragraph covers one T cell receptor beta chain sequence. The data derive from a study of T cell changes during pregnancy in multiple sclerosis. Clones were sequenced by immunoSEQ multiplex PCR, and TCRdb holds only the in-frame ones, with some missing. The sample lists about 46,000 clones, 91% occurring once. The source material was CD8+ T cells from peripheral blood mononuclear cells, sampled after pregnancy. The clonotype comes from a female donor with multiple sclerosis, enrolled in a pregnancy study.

The CDR3 is CASNPGGRAYEQYF. Written as DNA, the CDR3 is TGTGCCAGCAACCCCGGGGGAAGGGCCTACGAGCAGTACTTC. The rearrangement links TRBV9 to TRBJ2-7; D might be TRBD2 (6 bases). Per germline, CDR1 SGDLS and CDR2 YYNGEE. CDR3 length: 14 residues. V lost 6 bases and J 2 bases, leaving 15 bases between the germline ends.